These 5 T cell receptor beta chains were sequenced from one sample in a study of OX40 agonist ivuxolimab in advanced cancers. Produced via immunoSEQ multiplex PCR; TCRdb's table is partial and in-frame only. Of 80,000 or so clones listed, 89% were seen once; the top ten hold approximately 2.4%. Sequences were derived from CD4+ or CD8+ T cells sorted from blood, sampled in a trial of the OX40 agonist ivuxolimab. All receptors come from an adult with an advanced solid tumor such as melanoma, head and neck, liver or kidney cancer.

This chain connects TRBV15 to TRBJ1-5, with 7 bases lining up with TRBD1. The CDR3 totals 14 residues. The V and J ends lost 3 bases and 6 bases, in that order; junction bases with no gene match: 5. The germline CDR1 and CDR2 sequences are LNHNV and YYDKDF (reference sequence). CDR3 protein: CATSRTGTFQPQHF. CDR3 in DNA: TGTGCCACCAGCAGGACAGGGACTTTTCAGCCCCAGCATTTT.

The chain employs TRBV30 and TRBJ2-3, with 7 bases that match TRBD2. The V and J ends lost 8 bases and 1 base, in that order; junction bases with no gene match: 12. Germline V gene sequence: CDR1 GTSNPN, CDR2 SVGIG (reference sequence). The length of the CDR3 is 15 residues. The CDR3 DNA reads TGTGCCCTCAAACCCCCAGCGGGGCGCACAGATACGCAGTATTTT. It translates to CALKPPAGRTDTQYF.

The V gene is TRBV2, the J gene TRBJ2-7; 7 nucleotides agree with TRBD1. The CDR3 length is 14 residues. Germline V gene data show CDR1 as SNHLY and CDR2 as FYNNEI. V trimming: 5 bases; J trimming: 2 bases; junction bases outside the gene matches: 6. CDR3 sequence reads: CASSPRDRPYEQYF. The CDR3 DNA sequence: TGTGCCAGCAGTCCCCGGGACAGACCCTACGAGCAGTACTTC. Looking up the rest from reference TRBV2 and TRBJ2-7 gives the full variable domain: EPEVTQTPSHQVTQMGQEVILRCVPISNHLYFYWYRQILGQKVEFLVSFYNNEISEKSEIFDDQFSVERPDGSNFTLKIRSTKLEDSAMYFCASSPRDRPYEQYFGPGTRLTVT.

The chain recombines TRBV6-1 with TRBJ2-3, with D possibly TRBD1 on 6 matching bases. V dropped 5 bases and J dropped 5 bases, with 17 bases sitting between them. Germline CDR1 reads MNHNS; CDR2 reads SASEGT. CDR3 length equals 15 residues. The CDR3 reads CASSPDRIGGDTQYF. As DNA, the CDR3 is TGTGCCAGCAGTCCTGACAGGATTGGGGGAGATACGCAGTATTTT.

The chain has TRBV28 and TRBJ2-1, with a tentative D call TRBD2 (5 bases). Between the trimmed V and J ends, which lost 8 bases and 7 bases, there was a span of 18 bases. The CDR3 covers 14 residues. Germline CDR1 reads MDHEN; CDR2 reads SYDVKM. The CDR3 DNA sequence: TGTGCCAGCTGGCGTGACGGGATGGGGAATGAGCAGTTCTTC. Residues: CASWRDGMGNEQFF.